A single sample is the source of the 27 T cell receptor beta chains below, sequenced in a study. A single record per CDR3 protein comes from TCRdb applying MiXCR to the RT-PCR reads. The sample carries hundreds of thousands of distinct CDR3 sequences, 12% to 15% recorded once. Material: memory CD4+ T cells from blood. The receptors originated from a female donor in good health, serving as a healthy control.

V usage is TRBV4-2 and J usage is TRBJ2-1; D not resolved. Germline CDR1 LGHNA, CDR2 YNFKEQ. The length of the CDR3 is 15 residues. The V end was cut by 2 bases, the J end by 9 bases, with 17 bases between. This chain's CDR3 is CASSQRGGGTGEQFF. CDR3 bases: TGTGCCAGCAGCCAAAGAGGTGGCGGTACCGGTGAGCAGTTCTTC.

The genes are TRBV10-1 and TRBJ2-7, with TRBD2 identical over 7 bases. With 2 bases clipped from V and 4 bases from J, the junction kept 5 bases outside the gene matches. This CDR3 comprises 14 residues. Germline assignment: CDR1 WNHNN and CDR2 SYGVQD (reference sequence). CDR3 in DNA: TGCGCCAGCAGTGAGATTGGACTAGGGTACGAGCAGTACTTC. Translated, it gives CASSEIGLGYEQYF.

V gene TRBV6-5 combines with J gene TRBJ2-4; TRBD2 matches at 8 bases. With V trimmed by 2 bases and J by 1 base, 4 bases remained unmatched. The V gene's germline CDR1 is MNHEY and CDR2 SVGAGI. This CDR3 has 16 amino acids. CDR3 in DNA: TGTGCCAGCAGTTACGCCACGGGAGGGGCCAAAAACATTCAGTACTTC. Protein: CASSYATGGAKNIQYF.

This clonotype has a count of ten or more. This chain connects TRBV20-1 to TRBJ2-5; no definite D call. CDR3 length equals 12 residues. The germline V gene has CDR1 DFQATT and CDR2 SNEGSKA (reference sequence). Trimming took 4 bases from V and 5 from J, leaving 11 bases between them. The CDR3 bases are TGCAGTGCTAATTTCCGGGCGGAGACCCAGTACTTC. Amino acids: CSANFRAETQYF.

This clonotype was counted at least ten times. The rearrangement links TRBV5-1 to TRBJ2-7, with 7 bases aligning to TRBD2. The V and J ends lost 3 bases and 3 bases, in that order; junction bases with no gene match: 6. The CDR3 consists of 14 residues. The germline V gene encodes CDR1 SGHRS and CDR2 YFSETQ. This chain's CDR3 is CASSYGASGYEQYF. The CDR3, as DNA: TGCGCCAGCAGCTACGGGGCTAGCGGCTACGAGCAGTACTTC.

This clonotype was observed many times. An end of the junction does not agree with germline; a read error may underlie this. The chain carries TRBV29-1 and TRBJ2-3; D is perhaps TRBD1 or TRBD2 (5 bases each). CDR3 size: 13 residues. Germline V lookup: CDR1 SQVTM, CDR2 ANQGSEA. CDR3 DNA sequence: TGTGTAGCCCAGGGAGCGAGCACAGATACGCAGTATTTT. Translation: CVAQGASTDTQYF.

V gene TRBV10-3 combines with J gene TRBJ2-7, with 11 bases that match TRBD2. This CDR3 region has 15 residues. Germline CDR1 is ENHRY and CDR2 is SYGVKD. After removal of 5 bases from V and 3 bases from J, the junction contained 6 bases not matched to a gene. The CDR3 is CAISSGLAGSYEQYF. The CDR3 DNA is TGTGCCATCAGTTCTGGACTAGCGGGTAGCTACGAGCAGTACTTC.

This clonotype was counted ten times or more. This sequence joins TRBV4-3 and TRBJ2-1; a weak D match, TRBD2 (6 bases). V was pared by 6 bases and J by 6 bases, with 18 bases between. The germline gives CDR1 LGHNA, CDR2 YSLEER. The CDR3 is made up of 15 amino acids. The CDR3 sequence: CASSQPSGGINEQFF. CDR3 nucleotide sequence: TGCGCCAGCAGTCAACCAAGTGGCGGGATCAATGAGCAGTTCTTC.

The genes are TRBV7-2 and TRBJ2-5; 7 positions agree with TRBD1. The trim removed 1 base at V and 4 bases at J, leaving 6 bases unmatched. The length of the CDR3 is 15 residues. Germline CDR1 and CDR2: SGHTA and FQGNSA. The CDR3 DNA reads TGTGCCAGCAGCTTAGGAGGGGCAGGGGGAGAGACCCAGTACTTC. It codes for CASSLGGAGGETQYF.

Many counts were recorded for this clonotype. The chain is built from TRBV10-3 and TRBJ1-5, with TRBD1 matching over 7 bases. Per germline, CDR1 ENHRY and CDR2 SYGVKD. After removal of 0 bases from V and 3 bases from J, the junction contained 5 bases not matched to a gene. This CDR3 comprises 16 residues. CDR3 bases: TGTGCCATCAGTGAGTCAACAGGGGTTTACAATCAGCCCCAGCATTTT. Translated: CAISESTGVYNQPQHF.

V is TRBV7-2 and J is TRBJ2-1; D is ambiguous. The CDR3 is 13 residues long. V was clipped by 4 bases and J by 7 bases, with 11 bases between them. The germline V gene has CDR1 SGHTA and CDR2 FQGNSA. As DNA, the CDR3 is TGTGCCAGCAGCTCCCAATCGGCGAATGAGCAGTTCTTC. Translation: CASSSQSANEQFF.

The chain couples TRBV28 to TRBJ2-3; D is unresolved. Germline V lookup: CDR1 MDHEN, CDR2 SYDVKM. Trimming took 8 bases from V and 4 from J, leaving 7 bases between them. The CDR3 loop spans 11 amino acids. The DNA of the CDR3 is TGTGCCAGCGCCCGATCAGATACGCAGTATTTT. This encodes CASARSDTQYF.

The gene calls are TRBV20-1 and TRBJ1-4, with D uncertain. This CDR3 has 10 amino acids. The V gene's germline CDR1 is DFQATT and CDR2 SNEGSKA (reference sequence). V was trimmed by 6 bases and J by 9 bases, leaving 8 bases between them. The CDR3 sequence is CSARTQKLFF. The DNA for the CDR3 is TGCAGTGCAAGGACCCAAAAACTGTTTTTT.

The chain employs TRBV10-2 and TRBJ1-3; TRBD1 aligns across 7 bases. CDR1 WSHSY and CDR2 SAAADI come from the germline V gene. V trimming: 6 bases; J trimming: 4 bases; junction bases outside the gene matches: 9. The CDR3 has 15 residues. The CDR3 here is CASRRQGPWGNTIYF. The CDR3 DNA follows: TGCGCCAGCAGACGACAGGGACCGTGGGGAAACACCATATATTTT.

CDR3 coding DNA: TGTGCCAGCAGTTACCAGGGTAGCTCTGGAAACACCATATATTTT. It encodes CASSYQGSSGNTIYF. The chain recombines TRBV6-5 with TRBJ1-3; maybe TRBD1 (5 bases). This CDR3 is 15 amino acids long. Trimming shortened V by 2 bases and J by 0 bases, and 8 bases separated the two germline ends. Germline CDR1 and CDR2: MNHEY and SVGAGI.

This clonotype was observed many times. The J gene is TRBJ1-5, the V gene TRBV6-5; D may be TRBD1 (5 bases). The CDR3 contains 13 residues. The V gene lost 6 bases and the J gene lost 5 bases, with 11 bases spanning the gap. Germline CDR1 and CDR2: MNHEY and SVGAGI. For the CDR3, the DNA is TGTGCCAGCAGACGGGACCGAGATCAGCCCCAGCATTTT. The encoded protein is CASRRDRDQPQHF.

This clonotype was counted between two and nine times. J is TRBJ1-2 and V is TRBV5-6; D is perhaps TRBD1 (6 bases). The germline CDR1 and CDR2 sequences are SGHDT and YYEEEE. The CDR3 is 14 residues long. The V and J ends lost 4 bases and 7 bases respectively, with 17 bases between them. The CDR3 nucleotides read TGTGCCAGCAGCCTGTACAGGGCATCTGGTGGCTACACCTTC. This sequence encodes CASSLYRASGGYTF.

The V and J genes are TRBV18 and TRBJ1-1, with TRBD1 matching over 9 bases. The CDR3 consists of 16 residues. The germline V gene encodes CDR1 KGHSH and CDR2 LQKENI. J gave up 3 bases and V 4 bases, and 9 bases lay outside the gene matches. The CDR3 DNA reads as TGTGCCAGCTCACGGATAGGGACAGGGAGGTACACTGAAGCTTTCTTT. Its protein product is CASSRIGTGRYTEAFF.

This clonotype was counted only a few times. The V gene is TRBV20-1, the J gene TRBJ1-2; TRBD1 aligns across 11 bases. This CDR3 spans 15 amino acids. Trimming removed 4 bases from V and 2 bases from J; junction bases left unmatched: 6. Per the germline V gene, CDR1 is DFQATT and CDR2 is SNEGSKA (reference sequence). The CDR3 bases are TGCAGTGCTAACCCGGGACAGGGGGGAAACTATGGCTACACCTTC. Amino acids: CSANPGQGGNYGYTF.

This clonotype was found a few times. This rearrangement joins TRBV6-2 or TRBV6-3 to TRBJ2-7, with TRBD2 identical over 12 bases. V lost 7 bases and J lost 3; bases outside the gene matches: 7. The CDR3 spans 15 residues. The germline gives CDR1 MNHEY, CDR2 SVGEGT. This CDR3 reads CASKILAGGGYEQYF. In nucleotides, the CDR3 is TGTGCCAGCAAGATACTAGCGGGAGGAGGCTACGAGCAGTACTTC.

This clonotype came up a few times. The chain recombines TRBV6-5 with TRBJ2-1, with TRBD1 matching over 11 bases. The V gene end was trimmed by 0 bases and the J gene end by 12 bases; junction bases not matched to a gene: 10. This CDR3 has 16 amino acids. Germline V gene sequence: CDR1 MNHEY, CDR2 SVGAGI. DNA of the CDR3: TGTGCCAGCAGTTACTCCCAGGACAGGGGGCGTGGGCGGCAGTTCTTC. This translates into CASSYSQDRGRGRQFF.

Only a few counts were recorded for this clonotype. The chain has TRBV7-2 and TRBJ2-3; 14 nucleotides line up with TRBD2. Germline loops: CDR1 SGHTA, CDR2 FQGNSA. CDR3 length: 16 residues. V shed 5 bases and J 5 bases; nucleotides not matched to a gene: 6. CDR3 sequence: CASSPGLAGVVDTQYF. The DNA for the CDR3 is TGTGCCAGCAGCCCGGGACTAGCGGGAGTGGTAGATACGCAGTATTTT.

This clonotype was recorded at least ten times. The V call is TRBV12-3 or TRBV12-4, the J call TRBJ2-1, with 7 bases lining up with TRBD2. The CDR3 extends over 15 amino acids. Trimming cost V 6 bases and J 8 bases; bases outside gene matches: 13. CDR3 in amino acids: CASSPLAGDNHEQFF. CDR3 nucleotide sequence: TGTGCCAGCAGCCCTCTCGCGGGGGATAATCATGAGCAGTTCTTC.

The V gene is TRBV7-8, the J gene TRBJ2-5; possible D gene TRBD2, 6 bases. Germline V gene data show CDR1 as SGHVS and CDR2 as FQNEAQ. V was pared by 7 bases and J by 4 bases, with 16 bases between. This CDR3 comprises 14 residues. The CDR3 sequence: CASTPREGGETQYF. The CDR3 nucleotides read TGTGCCAGCACCCCTCGTGAGGGAGGAGAGACCCAGTACTTC.

The chain employs TRBV6-5 and TRBJ2-1; possibly TRBD2 for D (6 bases). This CDR3 contains 16 residues. Between the trimmed V and J ends, which lost 2 bases and 9 bases, there was a span of 20 bases. Germline V gives CDR1 MNHEY, CDR2 SVGAGI. The CDR3 sequence is CASSYDLGGVGSEQFF. The CDR3 bases are TGTGCCAGCAGTTACGATCTAGGCGGGGTCGGAAGTGAGCAGTTCTTC.

This clonotype was observed at least ten times. The rearrangement uses TRBV29-1 and TRBJ2-7; 12 bases align to TRBD1. The germline gives CDR1 SQVTM, CDR2 ANQGSEA. V shed 7 bases and J 4 bases; nucleotides not matched to a gene: 11. The CDR3 consists of 15 residues. The CDR3 sequence: CSAAGTGGHGYEQYF. The DNA of the CDR3 is TGCAGCGCCGCAGGGACAGGGGGCCACGGTTACGAGCAGTACTTC.

This clonotype has just a few counts. Here the CDR3 DNA reads TGTGCCAGCAGCAAAGGCCATCGACAGCGGAATCAGCCCCAGCATTTT. This translates into CASSKGHRQRNQPQHF. The chain joins TRBV21-1 to TRBJ1-5. TRBV21-1 is termed a pseudogene. This CDR3 is built from 16 residues.